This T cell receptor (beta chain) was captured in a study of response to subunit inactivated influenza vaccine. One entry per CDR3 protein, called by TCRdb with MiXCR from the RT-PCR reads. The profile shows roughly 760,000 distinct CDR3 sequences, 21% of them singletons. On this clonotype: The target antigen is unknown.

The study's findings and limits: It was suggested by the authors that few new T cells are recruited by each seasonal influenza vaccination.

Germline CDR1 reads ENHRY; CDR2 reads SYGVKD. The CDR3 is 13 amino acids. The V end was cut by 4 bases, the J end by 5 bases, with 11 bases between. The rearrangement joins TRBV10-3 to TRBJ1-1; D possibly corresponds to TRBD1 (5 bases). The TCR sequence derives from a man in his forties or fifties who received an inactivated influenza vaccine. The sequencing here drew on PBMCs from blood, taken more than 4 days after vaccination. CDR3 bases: TGTGCCATCAGTGGTTCCGACAGTACTGAAGCTTTCTTT. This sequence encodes CAISGSDSTEAFF.